The next 8 T cell receptor beta chains were all read from a single sample in a study of CD8+ T cells in alopecia areata. RNA was extracted and reverse transcribed into cDNA as the sequencing template. The assay was immunoSEQ multiplex PCR, and TCRdb's table has in-frame clones only and misses some. This table has about 170,000 clones, roughly 66% appearing once. The sample here was CD8+ T cells sorted from blood, taken at week 0. The source is a human donor with alopecia areata.

The chain joins TRBV6-5 to TRBJ2-3, with 7 positions matching TRBD1. V dropped 7 bases and J dropped 0; count of bases not matched to a gene: 7. Germline V lookup: CDR1 MNHEY, CDR2 SVGAGI. This CDR3 is 15 amino acids long. The CDR3 coding sequence is TGTGCCAGCACCGGGACAGTATCTAGCACAGATACGCAGTATTTT. Translating it yields CASTGTVSSTDTQYF.

This clone was detected a few times. One end of the junction is discordant with germline, which a read error may explain. This rearrangement joins TRBV2 to TRBJ2-7; unclear D gene. CDR1 SNHLY and CDR2 FYNNEI come from the germline V gene. The CDR3 loop spans 11 amino acids. The CDR3 spells CASSEALPQLF. DNA for the CDR3: TGTGCCAGCAGTGAAGCCCTCCCGCAACTCTTC.

This clone was seen only once. The V and J genes are TRBV13 and TRBJ1-4; tentatively, D is TRBD1 (5 bases). The germline gives CDR1 PRHDT, CDR2 FYEKMQ (reference sequence). CDR3 size: 14 residues. The ends were cut back, 5 bases at V and 0 bases at J, with 7 bases in the middle. The CDR3 spells CASSRTTTNEKLFF. The CDR3 DNA follows: TGTGCCAGCAGCCGGACAACAACTAATGAAAAACTGTTTTTT. Complete variable domain (other parts from reference TRBV13 and TRBJ1-4): AAGVIQSPRHLIKEKRETATLKCYPIPRHDTVYWYQQGPGQDPQFLISFYEKMQSDKGSIPDRFSAQQFSDYHSELNMSSLELGDSALYFCASSRTTTNEKLFFGSGTQLSVL.

Only a few counts were recorded for this clone. The genes are TRBV19 and TRBJ2-3, with 9 bases aligning to TRBD2. V lost 6 bases, J lost 1 base, and 5 bases stayed unmatched. The CDR3 extends over 15 amino acids. The germline V gene has CDR1 LNHDA and CDR2 SQIVND (reference sequence). CDR3 nucleotides: TGTGCCAGTAGGCAAGTAGCGGGGGGCACAGATACGCAGTATTTT. This sequence encodes CASRQVAGGTDTQYF.

The table lists this clone with a count of one. The chain recombines TRBV29-1 with TRBJ1-2; 7 positions agree with TRBD1. This CDR3 comprises 15 residues. With 5 bases clipped from V and 5 bases from J, the junction kept 14 bases outside the gene matches. Germline-derived CDR1 and CDR2 are SQVTM and ANQGSEA. CDR3 region: CSVRVYRGSGYGYTF. The CDR3 region has the DNA TGCAGCGTTAGAGTATACAGGGGCTCTGGGTATGGCTACACCTTC.

The chain has TRBV6-5 and TRBJ2-3; TRBD1 agrees at 7 bases. The CDR3 contains 14 residues. Germline loops: CDR1 MNHEY, CDR2 SVGAGI. J was trimmed by 1 base and V by 6 bases; bases with no gene match: 4. CDR3 nucleotides: TGTGCCAGCAGACCTACAGGGGGCACAGATACGCAGTATTTT. It encodes CASRPTGGTDTQYF.

The chain links TRBV9 to TRBJ1-1; D gene unclear. From germline, CDR1 is SGDLS and CDR2 YYNGEE. The CDR3 is made up of 15 amino acids. V lost 3 bases, J lost 1 base, and 13 bases lay in between. CDR3 protein: CASSDLSIGNTEAFF. CDR3 bases: TGTGCCAGCAGCGACCTGTCAATCGGGAACACTGAAGCTTTCTTT.

J is TRBJ2-1 and V is TRBV4-1; no reliable D call. CDR1 is MGHRA and CDR2 is YSYEKL in the germline V gene. The V gene lost 1 base and the J gene lost 5 bases, with 6 bases spanning the gap. The CDR3 loop spans 13 amino acids. Here the CDR3 reads CASSQGIDNEQFF. CDR3 sequence (DNA): TGCGCCAGCAGCCAAGGTATTGACAATGAGCAGTTCTTC.